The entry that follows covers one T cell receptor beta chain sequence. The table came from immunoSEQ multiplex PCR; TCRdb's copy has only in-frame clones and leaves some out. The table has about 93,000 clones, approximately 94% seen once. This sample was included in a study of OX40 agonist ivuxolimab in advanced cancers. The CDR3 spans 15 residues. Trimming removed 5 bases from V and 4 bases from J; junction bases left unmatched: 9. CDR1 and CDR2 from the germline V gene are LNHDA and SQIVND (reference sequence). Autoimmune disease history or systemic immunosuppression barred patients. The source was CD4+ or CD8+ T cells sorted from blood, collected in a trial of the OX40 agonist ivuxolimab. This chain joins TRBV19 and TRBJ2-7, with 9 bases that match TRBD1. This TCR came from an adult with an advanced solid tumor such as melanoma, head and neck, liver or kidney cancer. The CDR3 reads CASSAAGTGIYEQYF. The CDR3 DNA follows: TGTGCCAGTAGTGCGGCCGGGACAGGGATTTACGAGCAGTACTTC.